The next 21 T cell receptor beta chains were all read from a single sample in a study of T-cell reconstitution after alpha-beta-depleted transplantation in children. Library preparation (for TCRbeta) was performed with unique molecular identifiers. TCRdb re-called the PCR reads with MiXCR, one entry per CDR3 protein. This table has fewer than 700,000 distinct CDR3 sequences, roughly 13% appearing once. This specimen consisted of PBMCs, mostly from graft donor cells, obtained 360 days after TCRalphabeta/CD19-depleted stem cell transplant. These receptors all come from a male patient aged 10 to 17 who had a stem cell transplant for acute myeloid leukemia, so the T cells may come from the graft donor.

The gene calls are TRBV6-2 or TRBV6-3 and TRBJ2-7; D is perhaps TRBD1 (5 bases). The CDR3 loop spans 14 amino acids. Germline lookup yields CDR1 MNHEY and CDR2 SVGEGT. V dropped 1 base and J dropped 5 bases, with 12 bases sitting between them. CDR3 sequence (DNA): TGTGCCAGCAGTTACTTTACTGACAGCAACGAGCAGTACTTC. Residues: CASSYFTDSNEQYF.

Many counts were recorded for this clonotype. The chain carries TRBV15 and TRBJ2-3, with TRBD2 matching over 12 bases. The CDR3 spans 15 residues. J lost 2 bases, V lost 6 bases, and 3 bases had no gene match. Germline CDR1 and CDR2: LNHNV and YYDKDF (reference sequence). The CDR3 spells CATRRLAGDTDTQYF. The CDR3 nucleotides are TGTGCCACCAGAAGACTAGCGGGGGACACAGATACGCAGTATTTT.

This clonotype showed up many times. This chain links TRBV29-1 with TRBJ1-4; D gene unclear. This CDR3 spans 12 amino acids. Germline assignment: CDR1 SQVTM and CDR2 ANQGSEA. Trimming shortened V by 4 bases and J by 5 bases, and 8 bases separated the two germline ends. The DNA of the CDR3 is TGCAGCGTTGGACCCAGGAATGAAAAACTGTTTTTT. Translated: CSVGPRNEKLFF.

This clonotype was counted at least ten times. The chain is built from TRBV3-1 and TRBJ2-3; no clear D gene. Trimming removed 2 bases from V and 4 bases from J, with 7 bases in between. CDR3 length: 13 amino acids. The germline CDR1 and CDR2 sequences are LGHDT and YNNKEL (reference sequence). DNA of the CDR3: TGTGCCAGCAGCCAAAGTAGGCCAGATACGCAGTATTTT. Its protein is CASSQSRPDTQYF.

V and J are TRBV9 and TRBJ2-3, with D uncertain. This CDR3 contains 15 residues. V lost 0 bases to trimming and J lost 2 bases, with 10 bases between them. CDR1 is SGDLS, CDR2 YYNGEE, per germline. The CDR3 here is CASSVGQAYTDTQYF. As DNA, the CDR3 is TGTGCCAGCAGCGTAGGGCAGGCCTACACAGATACGCAGTATTTT.

This clonotype was seen more than once but under ten times. This rearrangement joins TRBV20-1 to TRBJ1-1; D possibly corresponds to TRBD1 (5 bases). The V end was cut by 2 bases, the J end by 7 bases, with 14 bases between. CDR1 DFQATT and CDR2 SNEGSKA come from the germline V gene (reference sequence). The CDR3 sequence is 13 residues long. CDR3 sequence (DNA): TGCAGTGCTAGAAGGACGGCCGGGGGTGAAGCTTTCTTT. Amino acid sequence: CSARRTAGGEAFF.

The V gene is TRBV28, the J gene TRBJ1-2, with a weak D call TRBD1 (5 bases). The length of the CDR3 is 12 residues. Trimming cost V 7 bases and J 6 bases, with 12 bases left between them. Germline V CDR1 and CDR2: MDHEN, SYDVKM. CDR3 bases: TGTGCCAGCAAGGAGGAAGGGGATGGCTACACCTTC. Amino acids: CASKEEGDGYTF.

The V gene is TRBV29-1, the J gene TRBJ2-3, with 8 bases aligning to TRBD2. V trimming: 8 bases; J trimming: 6 bases; junction bases outside the gene matches: 7. This CDR3 has 12 residues. Germline V gene data show CDR1 as SQVTM and CDR2 as ANQGSEA. CDR3 in amino acids: CSPGLDSDTQYF. In nucleotides, the CDR3 is TGCAGCCCGGGACTAGATTCCGATACGCAGTATTTT.

The V gene is TRBV25-1, the J gene TRBJ1-5; D unclear. The V and J ends lost 2 bases and 0 bases respectively, with 11 bases between them. Germline CDR1 is MGHDK and CDR2 is SYGVNS. The CDR3 is 16 amino acids. The CDR3 here is CASSEGDRYSNQPQHF. The CDR3 coding sequence is TGTGCCAGCAGTGAAGGGGATCGGTATAGCAATCAGCCCCAGCATTTT. The full variable domain, with the rest looked up from reference TRBV25-1 and TRBJ1-5, is EADIYQTPRYLVIGTGKKITLECSQTMGHDKMYWYQQDPGMELHLIHYSYGVNSTEKGDLSSESTVSRIRTEHFPLTLESARPSHTSQYLCASSEGDRYSNQPQHFGDGTRLSIL.

This chain joins TRBV28 and TRBJ2-7; D is possibly TRBD1 or TRBD2 (5 bases each). Trimming took 6 bases from V and 3 from J, leaving 12 bases between them. This CDR3 comprises 13 residues. Germline CDR1 MDHEN, CDR2 SYDVKM. The CDR3 protein is CASSMGPIYEQYF. The CDR3 DNA is TGTGCCAGCAGCATGGGACCCATCTACGAGCAGTACTTC.

This clonotype was observed a handful of times. The chain has TRBV11-2 and TRBJ2-1; 12 nucleotides agree with TRBD2. The CDR3 has 17 residues. Germline assignment: CDR1 SGHAT and CDR2 FQNNGV. V trimming: 1 base; J trimming: 8 bases; junction bases outside the gene matches: 9. Here the CDR3 reads CASSLVLRTSGIHEQFF. CDR3 nucleotide sequence: TGTGCCAGCAGCTTAGTTCTCAGGACTAGCGGGATCCATGAGCAGTTCTTC.

The V and J genes are TRBV3-1 and TRBJ2-1; D is possibly TRBD2 (6 bases). CDR1 is LGHDT and CDR2 is YNNKEL in the germline V gene (reference sequence). V lost 10 bases to trimming and J lost 0 bases, with 19 bases between them. The CDR3 consists of 16 residues. The CDR3 bases are TGTGCCACCACTCCGCGTGGGGGGAGCTCCTACAATGAGCAGTTCTTC. Translated: CATTPRGGSSYNEQFF.

A few counts support this clonotype. The chain employs TRBV28 and TRBJ2-7; 14 nucleotides line up with TRBD2. This CDR3 has 17 residues. J was trimmed by 6 bases and V by 6 bases; bases with no gene match: 13. From germline, CDR1 is MDHEN and CDR2 SYDVKM. CDR3 nucleotides: TGTGCCAGCAGAAGACTAGCGGGAGGGCCTTTAACGCGCGAGCAGTACTTC. Translated, it gives CASRRLAGGPLTREQYF.

The V call is TRBV6-5, the J call TRBJ2-1; tentative D call: TRBD2 (6 bases). CDR3 size: 15 residues. Germline assignment: CDR1 MNHEY and CDR2 SVGAGI. Trimming took 2 bases from V and 7 from J, leaving 15 bases between them. The CDR3: CASSYERVGKNEQFF. CDR3 nucleotides: TGTGCCAGCAGTTACGAGCGGGTAGGGAAAAATGAGCAGTTCTTC.

This clonotype was observed many times. V gene TRBV5-5 combines with J gene TRBJ2-3; D may be TRBD1 (5 bases). Trimming stripped 2 bases from V and 1 base from J, with 8 bases between. CDR3 length: 14 amino acids. CDR1 and CDR2 (germline): SGHKS, YYEKEE (reference sequence). In nucleotides, the CDR3 is TGTGCCAGCAGCTTCGGCAGGGGCACAGATACGCAGTATTTT. This translates into CASSFGRGTDTQYF.

The V gene is TRBV20-1, the J gene TRBJ1-4, with D hard to call. This CDR3 comprises 15 residues. The V end lost 0 bases, the J end lost 0 bases, and 8 bases lay between the germline ends. Germline V lookup: CDR1 DFQATT, CDR2 SNEGSKA (reference sequence). DNA of the CDR3: TGCAGTGCTAGAGATGAGGCGGCAACTAATGAAAAACTGTTTTTT. Its translation: CSARDEAATNEKLFF.

This chain connects TRBV28 to TRBJ2-3; D remains ambiguous. The CDR3 is 15 residues long. Trimming shortened V by 3 bases and J by 0 bases, and 10 bases separated the two germline ends. Germline CDR1 MDHEN, CDR2 SYDVKM. For the CDR3, the DNA is TGTGCCAGCAGTTTCAGGCTACCTAGCACAGATACGCAGTATTTT. It translates to CASSFRLPSTDTQYF.

The CDR3 region is CASSGLLGRETTDTQYF. CDR3 DNA sequence: TGTGCCAGCAGTGGACTCCTTGGGCGGGAGACCACAGATACGCAGTATTTT. The chain links TRBV6-4 to TRBJ2-3; 7 positions agree with TRBD2. Trimming at V came to 4 bases and at J to 2 bases, leaving 12 bases not matched to a gene. Germline values: CDR1 MRHNA, CDR2 SNTAGT. The CDR3 is 17 residues long.

The V call is TRBV6-5, the J call TRBJ1-1; TRBD1 is a possible D gene (6 bases). Germline lookup yields CDR1 MNHEY and CDR2 SVGAGI. Trimming took 3 bases from V and 3 from J, leaving 17 bases between them. This CDR3 is built from 16 residues. CDR3 residues: CASSYWGAVMDTEAFF. The CDR3 DNA reads TGTGCCAGCAGTTATTGGGGGGCAGTCATGGACACTGAAGCTTTCTTT.

The J gene is TRBJ2-1, the V gene TRBV27, with 9 bases fitting TRBD2. The CDR3 length is 16 residues. CDR1 and CDR2 from the germline V gene are MNHEY and SMNVEV (reference sequence). V dropped 5 bases and J dropped 5; count of bases not matched to a gene: 10. This chain's CDR3 is CASSLLPGLANNEQFF. The CDR3 DNA is TGTGCCAGCAGTCTCTTACCGGGACTAGCCAACAATGAGCAGTTCTTC.

This clonotype was counted only a few times. This sequence joins TRBV6-5 and TRBJ2-7, with D possibly matching TRBD1 (6 bases). The germline V gene has CDR1 MNHEY and CDR2 SVGAGI. Trimming pared 4 bases from V and 0 bases from J, leaving 13 bases between. CDR3 length: 15 residues. This CDR3 reads CASSSHRDTSYEQYF. CDR3 bases: TGTGCCAGCAGTTCCCACCGGGACACCTCCTACGAGCAGTACTTC.